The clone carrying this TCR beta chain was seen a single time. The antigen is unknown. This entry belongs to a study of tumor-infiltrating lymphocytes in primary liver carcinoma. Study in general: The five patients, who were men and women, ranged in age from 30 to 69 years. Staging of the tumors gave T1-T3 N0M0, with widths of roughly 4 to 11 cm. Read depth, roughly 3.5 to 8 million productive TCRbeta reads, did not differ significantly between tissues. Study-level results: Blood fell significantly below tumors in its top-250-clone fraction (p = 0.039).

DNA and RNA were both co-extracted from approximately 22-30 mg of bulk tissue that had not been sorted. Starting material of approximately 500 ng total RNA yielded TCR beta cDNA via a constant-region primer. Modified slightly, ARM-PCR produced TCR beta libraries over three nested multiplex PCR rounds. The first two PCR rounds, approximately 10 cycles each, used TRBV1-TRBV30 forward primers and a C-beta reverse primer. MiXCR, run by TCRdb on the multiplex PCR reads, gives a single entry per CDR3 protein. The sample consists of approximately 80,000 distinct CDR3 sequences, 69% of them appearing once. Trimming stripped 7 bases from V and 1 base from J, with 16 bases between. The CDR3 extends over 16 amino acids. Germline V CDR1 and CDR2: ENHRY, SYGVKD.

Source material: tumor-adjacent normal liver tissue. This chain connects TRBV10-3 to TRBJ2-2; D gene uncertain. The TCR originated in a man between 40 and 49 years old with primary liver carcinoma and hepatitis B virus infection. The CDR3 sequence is CAIMGMEGENTGELFF. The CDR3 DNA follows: TGTGCCATCATGGGGATGGAAGGTGAGAACACCGGGGAGCTGTTTTTT.